The 9 T cell receptor beta chains below all came from one sample that was sequenced in a study of patients and donors after allogeneic stem cell transplantation. TCRdb called the RT-PCR reads again in MiXCR, with one record for every CDR3 protein. The sample includes 2,500 or so distinct CDR3 sequences, about 8% of them seen just once. The material sequenced was blood, either unsorted or a sorted T cell fraction (not recorded which). The receptors originated from a human donor who was either an allogeneic HSCT recipient or a stem cell or donor lymphocyte infusion donor (not recorded which). It is not recorded whose cells these are; they may come from a transplant donor.

The V gene is TRBV29-1, the J gene TRBJ1-1; D is ambiguous. From germline, CDR1 is SQVTM and CDR2 ANQGSEA. The CDR3 runs 14 residues. Trimming stripped 4 bases from V and 2 bases from J, with 14 bases between. The CDR3 nucleotides read TGCAGCGTTGGGCAACTCAATTTTAACACTGAAGCTTTCTTT. Its protein is CSVGQLNFNTEAFF.

By frequency in the sample, this clonotype is large. The J gene is TRBJ2-2, the V gene TRBV11-3, with D maybe TRBD2 (6 bases). Trimming removed 1 base at V and 3 bases at J, with 9 bases between. Germline CDR1 SGHNT, CDR2 YENEEA. CDR3 size: 15 residues. The CDR3 nucleotides read TGTGCCAGCAGCTTAGGCGGGACCGACACCGGGGAGCTGTTTTTT. The encoded protein is CASSLGGTDTGELFF. Based on the CDR3 plus reference TRBV11-3 and TRBJ2-2, the full variable domain is EAGVVQSPRYKIIEKKQPVAFWCNPISGHNTLYWYLQNLGQGPELLIRYENEEAVDDSQLPKDRFSAERLKGVDSTLKIQPAELGDSAVYLCASSLGGTDTGELFFGEGSRLTVL.

J is TRBJ2-5 and V is TRBV14, with D unresolved. The CDR3 totals 14 residues. The germline CDR1 and CDR2 sequences are SGHDN and FVKESK. The V end was cut by 2 bases, the J end by 8 bases, with 15 bases between. The CDR3 sequence: CASSQIGESRTQYF. CDR3 coding DNA: TGTGCCAGCAGCCAAATTGGCGAGAGCAGAACCCAGTACTTC.

The chain carries TRBV5-4 and TRBJ2-7; 10 bases line up with TRBD1. The germline V gene has CDR1 SGHNT and CDR2 YYREEE (reference sequence). The CDR3 consists of 16 residues. V was pared by 4 bases and J by 4 bases, with 11 bases of the junction left unmatched. This CDR3 reads CASSAGRQGAKYEQYF. The CDR3 DNA follows: TGTGCCAGCAGCGCGGGCCGACAGGGGGCAAAATACGAGCAGTACTTC.

This clonotype is termed medium-sized. The chain employs TRBV3-1 and TRBJ1-2, with D unclear. Trimming removed 6 bases from V and 7 bases from J, with 12 bases in between. CDR1 LGHDT and CDR2 YNNKEL come from the germline V gene (reference sequence). CDR3 length: 12 amino acids. In DNA, the CDR3 is TGTGCCAGCAGTCACCAGGACGGTGGCTACACCTTC. Translation: CASSHQDGGYTF.

This clonotype is labeled medium-sized. The chain couples TRBV20-1 to TRBJ2-1, with D tentatively TRBD2 (6 bases). CDR3 length: 14 amino acids. The germline V gene has CDR1 DFQATT and CDR2 SNEGSKA (reference sequence). The V end was cut by 3 bases, the J end by 6 bases, with 15 bases between. In DNA form, the CDR3 reads TGCAGTGCTAGCGGGACTCTGGGACTCAATGAGCAGTTCTTC. The encoded protein is CSASGTLGLNEQFF.

This clonotype is classed as medium-sized. The CDR3 spells CARGRENEQFF. In DNA form, the CDR3 reads TGTGCCCGCGGTAGGGAGAATGAGCAGTTCTTC. The chain couples TRBV2 to TRBJ2-1; a weak D match, TRBD2 (5 bases). The length of the CDR3 is 11 residues. Between the trimmed V and J ends, which lost 11 bases and 7 bases, there was a span of 12 bases. The germline CDR1 and CDR2 sequences are SNHLY and FYNNEI.

This clonotype turned up a few times. V usage is TRBV6-6 and J usage is TRBJ1-1; TRBD1 matches at 7 bases. This CDR3 region has 14 residues. Germline V CDR1 and CDR2: MNHNY, SVGAGI (reference sequence). V shed 6 bases, J shed 2 bases, and the junction held 6 bases outside the gene matches. The CDR3 DNA follows: TGTGCCAGCAGCCCAACAGGGGCCAACACTGAAGCTTTCTTT. Amino acid sequence: CASSPTGANTEAFF.

V gene TRBV5-4 combines with J gene TRBJ2-1; possible D gene TRBD1, 6 bases. Germline CDR1 SGHNT, CDR2 YYREEE (reference sequence). V dropped 1 base and J dropped 7 bases, with 12 bases sitting between them. There are 14 residues in the CDR3. CDR3 DNA: TGTGCCAGCAGCTTGTTCATGGGGACAAATGAGCAGTTCTTC. It yields the protein CASSLFMGTNEQFF.